This T cell receptor beta chain was retrieved from a study of a mutant IDH1 vaccine in newly diagnosed glioma. Study context: Earlier treatment was radiotherapy, temozolomide, or both, with most getting both.

The time point denotes: week 35, safety follow-up. Vaccination used 300 ug of mutant IDH1 20-mer peptide per dose, with topical imiquimod. Here immunoSEQ multiplex PCR was the method, and the copy in TCRdb shows in-frame clones only, minus some. Of tens of thousands of clones listed, roughly 90% are singletons. Turning to this clone: Its antigen is still unknown.

This receptor was taken from a man between 40 and 49 years old with glioma. Sequencing was performed on PBMCs, taken from a glioma patient whose treatment included an IDH1 peptide vaccine.

The CDR3 DNA reads as TGCGCCAGCAGCTTGGGAGGTCCGGGGGAGACCCAGTACTTC. Its translation is CASSLGGPGETQYF. The chain links TRBV5-1 to TRBJ2-5, with D possibly TRBD2 on 5 matching bases. This CDR3 contains 14 residues. Trimming took 0 bases from V and 5 from J, leaving 11 bases between them. CDR1 SGHRS and CDR2 YFSETQ come from the germline V gene.